The next 18 T cell receptor beta chains were all read from a single sample in a study of blood T cell repertoires in COVID-19. Measured with immunoSEQ multiplex PCR; TCRdb has only the in-frame clones, and not every one. Here the sample spans more than 250,000 clones, 80% to 90% being singletons. Source material: peripheral blood. The receptors originated from a woman between 50 and 59 years old with acute or convalescent COVID-19.

The chain is built from TRBV27 and TRBJ2-1; tentative D call: TRBD2 (5 bases). Germline loops: CDR1 MNHEY, CDR2 SMNVEV (reference sequence). The CDR3 spans 11 residues. V lost 6 bases and J lost 10, with 10 bases in between. The CDR3 bases are TGTGCCAGCAGCCGGGAAGGGGAGCAGTTCTTC. It codes for CASSREGEQFF.

V and J are TRBV19 and TRBJ2-7; 7 bases fit TRBD2. The J segment lost 2 bases and the V segment lost 4 bases, leaving 8 bases of the junction unmatched. The CDR3 length is 15 residues. Germline V lookup: CDR1 LNHDA, CDR2 SQIVND (reference sequence). CDR3 loop: CASSNGVAGAYEQYF. CDR3 coding DNA: TGTGCCAGTAGTAATGGTGTGGCGGGGGCCTACGAGCAGTACTTC.

This chain joins TRBV2 and TRBJ1-6, with D possibly TRBD1 on 5 matching bases. The germline gives CDR1 SNHLY, CDR2 FYNNEI. The CDR3 runs to 15 residues. V was cut by 7 bases and J by 7 bases, with 17 bases left in between. The CDR3, as DNA: TGTGCCAGCATAACGGGGGGGAATAGGAATTCACCCCTCCACTTT. It yields the protein CASITGGNRNSPLHF.

The J gene is TRBJ2-2, the V gene TRBV10-3; possible D gene TRBD2, 6 bases. Germline V gene sequence: CDR1 ENHRY, CDR2 SYGVKD. The CDR3 runs 15 residues. The V end was cut by 0 bases, the J end by 4 bases, with 9 bases between. CDR3 amino acids: CAISESGGFTGELFF. The CDR3 DNA reads TGTGCCATCAGTGAGTCCGGGGGATTCACCGGGGAGCTGTTTTTT.

The chain has TRBV7-8 and TRBJ2-5; TRBD1 matches 7 bases. Per the germline V gene, CDR1 is SGHVS and CDR2 is FQNEAQ. This CDR3 has 15 residues. J lost 4 bases, V lost 5 bases, and 10 bases had no gene match. The CDR3 DNA is TGTGCCAGCAGCGGCTACAGGGGTGGGGGAGAGACCCAGTACTTC. This gives the protein CASSGYRGGGETQYF.

The chain combines TRBV30 with TRBJ2-1; 13 bases line up with TRBD2. V shed 3 bases, J shed 15 bases, and the junction held 8 bases outside the gene matches. The CDR3 is 13 residues long. Germline CDR1 is GTSNPN and CDR2 is SVGIG (reference sequence). Here the CDR3 DNA reads TGTGCCTGGAGACAACTAGCGGGAGGGCGGGGGTTCTTC. Translated, it gives CAWRQLAGGRGFF. Using reference TRBV30 and TRBJ2-1 for the parts outside the CDR3, the full variable domain is SQTIHQWPATLVQPVGSPLSLECTVEGTSNPNLYWYRQAAGRGLQLLFYSVGIGQISSEVPQNLSASRPQDRQFILSSKKLLLSDSGFYLCAWRQLAGGRGFFGPGTRLTVL.

This chain joins TRBV7-3 and TRBJ1-1; 9 bases are a match to TRBD1. The junction had 12 bases not matched to a gene; V was cut back by 5 bases and J by 8 bases. This CDR3 is 15 amino acids long. Germline-derived CDR1 and CDR2 are SGHTA and FQGTGA. The CDR3 is CASSPGTGIPSEAFF. The DNA of the CDR3 is TGTGCCAGCAGCCCCGGGACAGGGATACCTTCGGAAGCTTTCTTT.

This clone was found once. This chain uses TRBV4-2 with TRBJ2-6; 7 bases agree with TRBD2. V trimming: 0 bases; J trimming: 2 bases; junction bases outside the gene matches: 4. Germline-derived CDR1 and CDR2 are LGHNA and YNFKEQ. This CDR3 is built from 17 residues. The CDR3 nucleotides are TGTGCCAGCAGCCAAGAAGGAGCGGGGACTGGGGCCAACGTCCTGACTTTC. It is translated as CASSQEGAGTGANVLTF.

The V gene is TRBV12-5, the J gene TRBJ2-4; tentatively, D is TRBD2 (6 bases). Germline V gene lookup returns CDR1 LGHNT and CDR2 FRNRAP. The V end lost 2 bases, the J end lost 8 bases, and 10 bases lay between the germline ends. CDR3 length: 13 residues. CDR3 in amino acids: CASGLLGGDIQYF. Written as DNA, the CDR3 is TGTGCTAGTGGTTTGTTGGGGGGTGACATTCAGTACTTC.

The V and J genes are TRBV3-1 (or the pseudogene TRBV3-2) and TRBJ2-1; D remains ambiguous. The CDR3 sequence is 14 residues long. Per germline, CDR1 LGHDT and CDR2 YNNKEL (reference sequence). Trimming took 0 bases from V and 9 from J, leaving 12 bases between them. The CDR3, as DNA: TGTGCCAGCAGCCAAGATGTTTCCCACGGTGAGCAGTTCTTC. Amino acids: CASSQDVSHGEQFF.

V is TRBV2 and J is TRBJ2-7, with 12 positions matching TRBD2. Germline V CDR1 and CDR2: SNHLY, FYNNEI. The CDR3 runs to 14 residues. V was clipped by 6 bases and J by 4 bases; unmatched bases: 4. This chain's CDR3 is CASRAGLAGYEQYV. The CDR3 DNA reads TGTGCCAGCAGGGCTGGACTAGCGGGGTACGAGCAGTACGTC.

V is TRBV5-4 and J is TRBJ2-3, with 8 positions matching TRBD2. CDR3 length equals 14 residues. CDR1 and CDR2 from the germline V gene are SGHNT and YYREEE (reference sequence). V lost 5 bases to trimming and J lost 6 bases; unmatched junction nucleotides: 8. CDR3 protein: CASRSGSGDDTQYF. CDR3 coding DNA: TGTGCCAGCAGATCGGGTAGCGGGGATGATACGCAGTATTTT.

The chain combines TRBV5-1 with TRBJ1-2; possible D gene TRBD1, 5 bases. The germline CDR1 and CDR2 sequences are SGHRS and YFSETQ. V lost 4 bases and J lost 5, with 15 bases in between. The CDR3 has 14 amino acids. CDR3 DNA sequence: TGCGCCAGCAGCGCAACTACGGGGGGGTATGGCTACACCTTC. Residues: CASSATTGGYGYTF.

V is TRBV13 and J is TRBJ2-1; a weak D match, TRBD2 (5 bases). The CDR3 covers 15 residues. The ends were cut back, 8 bases at V and 4 bases at J, with 18 bases in the middle. Looked up from germline, CDR1 is PRHDT and CDR2 is FYEKMQ (reference sequence). The CDR3 DNA reads as TGTGCCAGCGGTATTGGCCCCGGGGATTACAATGAGCAGTTCTTC. Encoded protein: CASGIGPGDYNEQFF.

This rearrangement joins TRBV29-1 to TRBJ1-4, with 7 bases lining up with TRBD1. The CDR3 is 14 amino acids. V shed 7 bases, J shed 5 bases, and the junction held 10 bases outside the gene matches. Per the germline V gene, CDR1 is SQVTM and CDR2 is ANQGSEA. The CDR3 coding sequence is TGCAGCGCCTCGCGGGCAGGGGGAAATGAAAAACTGTTTTTT. It specifies CSASRAGGNEKLFF. Supplemented by reference TRBV29-1 and TRBJ1-4, the full variable domain reads SAVISQKPSRDICQRGTSLTIQCQVDSQVTMMFWYRQQPGQSLTLIATANQGSEATYESGFVIDKFPISRPNLTFSTLTVSNMSPEDSSIYLCSASRAGGNEKLFFGSGTQLSVL.

The CDR3 DNA sequence: TGCGCCAGCAGCCAACCACGACAGGGGGCGAACACCGGGGAGCTGTTTTTT. This gives the protein CASSQPRQGANTGELFF. This chain links TRBV4-1 with TRBJ2-2; 9 nucleotides agree with TRBD1. V shed 2 bases, J shed 0 bases, and the junction held 4 bases outside the gene matches. CDR1 MGHRA and CDR2 YSYEKL come from the germline V gene. The CDR3 length is 17 residues.

The J gene is TRBJ1-3, the V gene TRBV5-1; tentatively, D is TRBD1 (6 bases). The CDR3 totals 13 residues. V was shortened by 5 bases and J by 0 bases, with 6 bases between the two germline ends. Germline values: CDR1 SGHRS, CDR2 YFSETQ. For the CDR3, the DNA is TGCGCCAGCAGAGGGGGCTCTGGAAACACCATATATTTT. Its protein is CASRGGSGNTIYF.

This clone was counted a few times. V gene TRBV30 combines with J gene TRBJ1-1; 8 bases map to TRBD1. Germline loops: CDR1 GTSNPN, CDR2 SVGIG (reference sequence). The CDR3 length is 14 residues. Trimming removed 8 bases from V and 0 bases from J; junction bases left unmatched: 8. In nucleotides, the CDR3 is TGTGCCGGCAGGGGGCTGAGAGTGAACACTGAAGCTTTCTTT. This sequence encodes CAGRGLRVNTEAFF.